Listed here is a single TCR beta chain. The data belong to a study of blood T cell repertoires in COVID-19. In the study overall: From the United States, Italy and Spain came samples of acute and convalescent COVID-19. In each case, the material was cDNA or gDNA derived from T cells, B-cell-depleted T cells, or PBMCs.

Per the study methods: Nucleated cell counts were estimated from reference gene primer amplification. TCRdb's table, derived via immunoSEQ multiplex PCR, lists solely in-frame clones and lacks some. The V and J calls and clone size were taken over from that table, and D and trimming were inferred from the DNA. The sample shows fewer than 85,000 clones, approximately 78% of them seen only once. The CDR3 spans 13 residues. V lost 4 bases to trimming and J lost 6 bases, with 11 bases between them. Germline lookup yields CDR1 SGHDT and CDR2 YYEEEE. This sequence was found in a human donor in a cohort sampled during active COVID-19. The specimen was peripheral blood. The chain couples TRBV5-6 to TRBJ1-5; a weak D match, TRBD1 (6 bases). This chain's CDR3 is CASSQTGTQPQHF. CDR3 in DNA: TGTGCCAGCAGCCAAACAGGGACTCAGCCCCAGCATTTT.